The 18 T cell receptor beta chains below come from one sample, sequenced in a study of PD-L1 blockade in urothelial cancer. Clones were read by immunoSEQ multiplex PCR, and TCRdb kept only the in-frame ones, dropping some. This sample has some 40,000 clones, with around 81% found just once. Indicated time point: pretreatment peripheral blood. This sample comprised PBMCs, obtained around atezolizumab (anti-PD-L1) treatment. The receptors were sampled from a man older than 75 with urothelial cancer.

Only one count was recorded for this clone. The chain recombines TRBV5-4 with TRBJ2-5, with 10 bases that match TRBD2. The CDR3 covers 16 residues. Germline CDR1 is SGHNT and CDR2 is YYREEE (reference sequence). The trim removed 4 bases at V and 0 bases at J, leaving 6 bases unmatched. The CDR3 DNA reads as TGTGCCAGCAGCATCCAACTAGCGGGGAACCAAGAGACCCAGTACTTC. Residues: CASSIQLAGNQETQYF.

V is TRBV30 and J is TRBJ1-3, with a tentative D call TRBD1 (5 bases). The CDR3 loop spans 14 amino acids. V was trimmed by 0 bases and J by 3 bases, leaving 9 bases between them. In germline, CDR1 is GTSNPN, CDR2 SVGIG (reference sequence). The CDR3 reads CAWSVDSFGNTIYF. CDR3 sequence (DNA): TGTGCCTGGAGTGTTGACAGTTTTGGAAACACCATATATTTT.

The chain couples TRBV4-3 to TRBJ1-1, with TRBD1 as a possible D gene (5 bases). This CDR3 is 14 amino acids long. V lost 4 bases and J 5 bases, leaving 14 bases between the germline ends. Germline V gene data show CDR1 as LGHNA and CDR2 as YSLEER. The CDR3 region is CASSLNAGGTEAFF. CDR3 DNA sequence: TGCGCCAGCAGCCTAAATGCGGGGGGAACTGAAGCTTTCTTT.

The V call is TRBV7-9, the J call TRBJ2-7, with a tentative D call TRBD1 (6 bases). Germline values: CDR1 SEHNR, CDR2 FQNEAQ (reference sequence). Between the trimmed V and J ends, which lost 4 bases and 2 bases, there was a span of 12 bases. The CDR3 totals 14 residues. The CDR3 region is CASSSDSLTYEQYF. The CDR3 DNA reads as TGTGCCAGCAGCTCGGACAGCCTTACCTACGAGCAGTACTTC.

The chain combines TRBV7-8 with TRBJ2-7, with TRBD2 matching over 7 bases. This CDR3 is 14 amino acids long. Germline CDR1 is SGHVS and CDR2 is FQNEAQ. With V trimmed by 4 bases and J by 3 bases, 6 bases remained unmatched. The CDR3 nucleotides read TGTGCCAGCAGCTCCCGAGCGGGATTCTACGAGCAGTACTTC. Translating it yields CASSSRAGFYEQYF.

This chain joins TRBV11-2 and TRBJ1-1, with D perhaps matching TRBD1 (6 bases). The germline gives CDR1 SGHAT, CDR2 FQNNGV. V lost 4 bases and J 4 bases, leaving 13 bases between the germline ends. The CDR3 is 14 amino acids. CDR3 loop: CASSSTGTGTEAFF. As DNA, the CDR3 is TGTGCCAGCAGCTCAACAGGGACGGGCACTGAAGCTTTCTTT.

This clone was counted a few times. V gene TRBV10-1 combines with J gene TRBJ1-1; 9 bases fit TRBD1. Germline V gene sequence: CDR1 WNHNN, CDR2 SYGVQD (reference sequence). The V segment lost 5 bases and the J segment 11 bases; nucleotides outside the gene matches: 6. This CDR3 comprises 12 residues. CDR3 DNA: TGCGCCAGCAGTCCGGGACAGGGAACGGCTTTCTTT. Its protein is CASSPGQGTAFF.

This clone was detected a few times. The chain joins TRBV19 to TRBJ1-1; D remains unclear. The CDR3 length is 13 residues. Germline CDR1 and CDR2: LNHDA and SQIVND (reference sequence). The ends were cut back, 6 bases at V and 4 bases at J, with 12 bases in the middle. The CDR3 sequence is CASSTQTVTEAFF. CDR3 nucleotide sequence: TGTGCCAGTAGCACTCAAACGGTCACTGAAGCTTTCTTT.

V is TRBV5-1 and J is TRBJ2-7, with 7 bases aligning to TRBD2. This CDR3 region has 14 residues. Germline V lookup: CDR1 SGHRS, CDR2 YFSETQ. J lost 6 bases, V lost 4 bases, and 10 bases had no gene match. As DNA, the CDR3 is TGCGCCAGCAGCCCGAGGGAGGGAGAGGTCGAGCAGTACTTC. Its translation is CASSPREGEVEQYF.

The chain employs TRBV11-2 and TRBJ1-3, with a weak D call TRBD1 (6 bases). The germline V gene encodes CDR1 SGHAT and CDR2 FQNNGV. Trimming stripped 0 bases from V and 2 bases from J, with 14 bases between. This CDR3 is built from 17 residues. CDR3 sequence (DNA): TGTGCCAGCAGCTTAGAGGGGACACCCGGAACTGGAAACACCATATATTTT. It codes for CASSLEGTPGTGNTIYF.

This sequence joins TRBV6-5 and TRBJ2-7; D is possibly TRBD1 (6 bases). The CDR3 has 14 residues. V was clipped by 5 bases and J by 1 base, with 12 bases between them. Germline V gives CDR1 MNHEY, CDR2 SVGAGI. The CDR3 DNA follows: TGTGCCAGCAGTCAAAATGGACAGTCCTACGAGCAGTACTTC. Encoded protein: CASSQNGQSYEQYF.

This chain uses TRBV5-7 with TRBJ2-7; 8 bases map to TRBD1. TRBV5-7 is marked as an open reading frame, function uncertain. The V segment lost 4 bases and the J segment 2 bases; nucleotides outside the gene matches: 17. The CDR3 covers 18 residues. CDR3 loop: CASSPRLTQGATPYEQYF. CDR3 nucleotides: TGTGCCAGCAGCCCCCGATTAACCCAGGGGGCGACCCCCTACGAGCAGTACTTC.

The chain employs TRBV10-3 and TRBJ1-1; 9 bases are a match to TRBD1. The ends lost 10 bases at V and 7 bases at J; junction bases unmatched: 16. Germline V gene sequence: CDR1 ENHRY, CDR2 SYGVKD. The CDR3 is made up of 15 amino acids. DNA of the CDR3: TGTGCCACCCTGGACAGGGGCGATCTCACTGTTGAAGCTTTCTTT. Residues: CATLDRGDLTVEAFF.

V is TRBV11-2 and J is TRBJ2-1; D possibly corresponds to TRBD2 (6 bases). Trimming stripped 2 bases from V and 10 bases from J, with 15 bases between. The CDR3 extends over 14 amino acids. CDR1 SGHAT and CDR2 FQNNGV come from the germline V gene. CDR3 DNA sequence: TGTGCCAGCAGCTTACTTCGGGGGAGCGGGGAGCAGTTCTTC. This translates into CASSLLRGSGEQFF.

The rearrangement links TRBV7-2 to TRBJ2-3, with 9 bases identical to TRBD2. Germline V lookup: CDR1 SGHTA, CDR2 FQGNSA. The CDR3 runs to 15 residues. After removal of 8 bases from V and 0 bases from J, the junction contained 6 bases not matched to a gene. The CDR3 spells CASRRLAASTDTQYF. The CDR3 region has the DNA TGTGCCAGCCGCCGACTAGCGGCCAGCACAGATACGCAGTATTTT.

The chain is built from TRBV7-2 and TRBJ2-5; D is unresolved. This CDR3 is built from 13 residues. The germline gives CDR1 SGHTA, CDR2 FQGNSA. Trimming pared 6 bases from V and 0 bases from J, leaving 8 bases between. CDR3 in DNA: TGTGCCAGCAGTCCCCTTTACCAAGAGACCCAGTACTTC. As protein: CASSPLYQETQYF.

This chain connects TRBV18 to TRBJ2-1, with D unresolved. Trimming took off 3 bases at V and 0 bases at J, with 9 bases between the two ends. The germline V gene has CDR1 KGHSH and CDR2 LQKENI. The CDR3 length is 15 residues. Here the CDR3 reads CASSPLRGSYNEQFF. The CDR3 DNA reads as TGTGCCAGCTCACCTCTCCGCGGCTCCTACAATGAGCAGTTCTTC.

The chain joins TRBV5-4 to TRBJ2-1; the match to TRBD2 covers 11 bases. The CDR3 covers 16 residues. The germline V gene has CDR1 SGHNT and CDR2 YYREEE (reference sequence). V was pared by 3 bases and J by 5 bases, with 7 bases of the junction left unmatched. The CDR3 DNA sequence: TGTGCCAGCAGCTCATTGGGACTAGCGGTGAACAATGAGCAGTTCTTC. Translation: CASSSLGLAVNNEQFF.